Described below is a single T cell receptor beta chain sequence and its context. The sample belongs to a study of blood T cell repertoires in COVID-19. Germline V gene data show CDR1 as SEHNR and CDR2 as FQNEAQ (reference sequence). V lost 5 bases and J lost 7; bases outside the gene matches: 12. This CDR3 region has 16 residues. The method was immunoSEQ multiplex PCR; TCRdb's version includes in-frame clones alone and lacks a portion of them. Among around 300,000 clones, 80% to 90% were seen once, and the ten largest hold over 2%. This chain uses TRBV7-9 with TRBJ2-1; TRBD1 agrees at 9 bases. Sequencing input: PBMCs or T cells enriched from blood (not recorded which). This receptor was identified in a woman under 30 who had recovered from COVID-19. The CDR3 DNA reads TGTGCCAGCAGCGAGGGGGACAGGGACTATGGGAATGAGCAGTTCTTC. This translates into CASSEGDRDYGNEQFF.